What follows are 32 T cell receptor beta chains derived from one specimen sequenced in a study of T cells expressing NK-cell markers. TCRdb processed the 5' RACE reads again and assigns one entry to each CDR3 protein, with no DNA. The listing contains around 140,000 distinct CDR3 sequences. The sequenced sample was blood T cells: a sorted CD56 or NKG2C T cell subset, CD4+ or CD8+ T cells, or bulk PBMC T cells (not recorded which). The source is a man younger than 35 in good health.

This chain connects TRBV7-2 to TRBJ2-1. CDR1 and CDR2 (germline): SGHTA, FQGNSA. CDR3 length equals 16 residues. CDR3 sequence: CASSVSGTSSYNEQFF.

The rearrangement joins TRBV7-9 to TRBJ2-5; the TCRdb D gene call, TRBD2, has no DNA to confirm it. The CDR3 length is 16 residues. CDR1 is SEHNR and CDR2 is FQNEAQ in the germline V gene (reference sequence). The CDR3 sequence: CASRQLLAGRQETQYF.

This chain's CDR3 is CASSPDRTYEQYF. The V gene is TRBV12-3 or TRBV12-4, the J gene TRBJ2-7; TCRdb's assignment of TRBD1 cannot be checked, as there is no DNA. The CDR3 contains 13 residues.

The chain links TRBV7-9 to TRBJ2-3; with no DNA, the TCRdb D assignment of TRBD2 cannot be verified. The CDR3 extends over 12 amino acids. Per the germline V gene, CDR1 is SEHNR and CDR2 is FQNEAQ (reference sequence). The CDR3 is CASLETSGTQYF.

This CDR3 reads CASSFAVLGSLDQPQHF. V is TRBV7-9 and J is TRBJ1-5. The CDR3 extends over 17 amino acids. The germline V gene has CDR1 SEHNR and CDR2 FQNEAQ (reference sequence).

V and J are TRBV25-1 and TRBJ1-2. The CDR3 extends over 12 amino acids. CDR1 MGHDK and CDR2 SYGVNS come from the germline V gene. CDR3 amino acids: CASETSVAGYTF.

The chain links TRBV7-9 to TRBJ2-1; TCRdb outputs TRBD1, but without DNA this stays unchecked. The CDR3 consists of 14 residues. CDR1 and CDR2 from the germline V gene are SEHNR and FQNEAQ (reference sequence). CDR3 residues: CASSSEDNYNEQFF.

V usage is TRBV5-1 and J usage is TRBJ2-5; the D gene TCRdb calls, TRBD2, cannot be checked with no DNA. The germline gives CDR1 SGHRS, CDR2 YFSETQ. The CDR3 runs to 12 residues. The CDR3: CASSPSGTRAYF.

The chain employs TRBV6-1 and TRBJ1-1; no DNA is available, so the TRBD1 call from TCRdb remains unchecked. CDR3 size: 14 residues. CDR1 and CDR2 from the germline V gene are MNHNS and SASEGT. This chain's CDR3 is CASNPTGGAAEAFF.

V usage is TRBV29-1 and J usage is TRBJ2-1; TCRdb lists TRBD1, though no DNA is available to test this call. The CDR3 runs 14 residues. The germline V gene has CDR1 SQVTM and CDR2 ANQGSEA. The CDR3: CSVEHREEYNEQFF.

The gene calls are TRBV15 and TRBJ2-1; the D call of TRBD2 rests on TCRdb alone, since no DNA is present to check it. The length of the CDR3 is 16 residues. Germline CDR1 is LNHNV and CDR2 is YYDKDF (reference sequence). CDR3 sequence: CATSTSGRTPYNEQFF.

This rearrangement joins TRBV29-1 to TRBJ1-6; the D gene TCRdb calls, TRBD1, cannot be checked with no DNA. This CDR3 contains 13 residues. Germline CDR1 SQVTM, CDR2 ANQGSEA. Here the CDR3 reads CSVVPGQGGPLHF.

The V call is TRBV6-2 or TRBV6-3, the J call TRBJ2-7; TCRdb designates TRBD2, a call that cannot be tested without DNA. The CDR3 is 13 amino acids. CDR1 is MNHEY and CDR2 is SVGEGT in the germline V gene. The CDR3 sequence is CASSSLAALEQYF.

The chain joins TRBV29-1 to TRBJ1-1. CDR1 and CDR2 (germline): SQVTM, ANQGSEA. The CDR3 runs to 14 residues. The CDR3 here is CSVFEAGLNTEAFF.

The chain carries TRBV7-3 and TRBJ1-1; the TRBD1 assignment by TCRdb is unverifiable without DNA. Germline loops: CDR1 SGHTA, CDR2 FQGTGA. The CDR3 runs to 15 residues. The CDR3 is CASSPRGSRNTEAFF.

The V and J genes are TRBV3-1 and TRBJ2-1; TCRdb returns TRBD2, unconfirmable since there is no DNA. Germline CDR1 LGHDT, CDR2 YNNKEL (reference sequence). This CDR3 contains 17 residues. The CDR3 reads CASSQDRGTSGIVEQFF.

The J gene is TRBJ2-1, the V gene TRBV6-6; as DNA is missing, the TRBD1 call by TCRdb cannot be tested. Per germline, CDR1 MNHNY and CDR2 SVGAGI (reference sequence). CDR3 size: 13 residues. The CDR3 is CASSYSTGREQFF.

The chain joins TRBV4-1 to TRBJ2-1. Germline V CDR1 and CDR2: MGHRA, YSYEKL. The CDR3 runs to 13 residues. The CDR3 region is CASSQGPLRRQFF.

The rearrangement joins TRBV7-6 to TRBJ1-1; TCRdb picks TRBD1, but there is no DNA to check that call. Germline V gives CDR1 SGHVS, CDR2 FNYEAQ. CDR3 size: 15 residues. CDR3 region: CASSLGFQGGTEAFF.

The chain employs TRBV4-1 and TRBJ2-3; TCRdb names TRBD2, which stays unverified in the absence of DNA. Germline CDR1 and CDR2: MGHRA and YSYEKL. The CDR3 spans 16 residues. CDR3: CASSQGTPPKADTQYF.

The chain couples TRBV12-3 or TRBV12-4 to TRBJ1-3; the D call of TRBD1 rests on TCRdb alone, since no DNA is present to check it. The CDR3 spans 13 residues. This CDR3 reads CASSPPIGNTIYF.

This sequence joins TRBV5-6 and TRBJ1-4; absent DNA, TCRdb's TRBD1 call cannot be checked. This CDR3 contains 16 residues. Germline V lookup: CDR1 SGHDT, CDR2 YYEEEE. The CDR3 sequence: CASSLGPGTGNEKLFF.

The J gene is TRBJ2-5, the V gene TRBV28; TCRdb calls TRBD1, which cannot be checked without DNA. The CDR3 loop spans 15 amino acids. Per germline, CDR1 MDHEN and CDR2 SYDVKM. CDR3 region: CASRPQGGSQETQYF.

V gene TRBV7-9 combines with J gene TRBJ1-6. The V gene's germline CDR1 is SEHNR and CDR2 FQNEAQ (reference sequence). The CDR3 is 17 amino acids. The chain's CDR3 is CASRSLGTSSYNSPLHF.

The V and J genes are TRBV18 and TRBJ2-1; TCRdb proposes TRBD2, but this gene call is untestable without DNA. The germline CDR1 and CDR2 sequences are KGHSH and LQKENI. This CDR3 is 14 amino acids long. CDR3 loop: CASSPLGGGNEQFF.

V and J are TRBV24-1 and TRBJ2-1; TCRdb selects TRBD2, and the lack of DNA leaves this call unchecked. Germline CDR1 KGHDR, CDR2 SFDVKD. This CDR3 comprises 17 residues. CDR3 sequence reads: CATSALGAGESYNEQFF.

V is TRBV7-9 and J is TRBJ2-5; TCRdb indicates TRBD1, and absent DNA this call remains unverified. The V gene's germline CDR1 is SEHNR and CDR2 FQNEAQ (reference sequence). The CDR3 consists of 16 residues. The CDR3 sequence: CASSPEGVEYQETQYF.

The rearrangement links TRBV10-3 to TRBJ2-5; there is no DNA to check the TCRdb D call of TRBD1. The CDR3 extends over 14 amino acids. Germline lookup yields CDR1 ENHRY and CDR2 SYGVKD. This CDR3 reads CAHPETGTLGTQYF.

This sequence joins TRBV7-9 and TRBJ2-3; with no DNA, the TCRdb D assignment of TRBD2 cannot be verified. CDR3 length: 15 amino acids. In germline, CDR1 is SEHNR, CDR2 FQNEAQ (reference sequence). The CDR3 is CASIPGLAGADTQYF.

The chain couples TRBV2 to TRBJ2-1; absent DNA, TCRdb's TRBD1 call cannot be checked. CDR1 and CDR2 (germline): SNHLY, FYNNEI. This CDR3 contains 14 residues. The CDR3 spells CASSDRIGGDEQFF.

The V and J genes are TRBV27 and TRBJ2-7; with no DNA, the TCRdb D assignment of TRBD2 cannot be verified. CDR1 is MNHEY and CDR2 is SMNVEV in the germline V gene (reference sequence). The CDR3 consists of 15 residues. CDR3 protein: CASSLSGLASYEQYF.

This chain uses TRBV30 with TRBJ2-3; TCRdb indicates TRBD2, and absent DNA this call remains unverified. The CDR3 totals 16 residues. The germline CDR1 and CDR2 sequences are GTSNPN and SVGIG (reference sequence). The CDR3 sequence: CAWSALSAGFTDTQYF.